The following is a TCR beta chain sequence with its context. One end of the junction fails to match germline, which may point to a read error. Produced via immunoSEQ multiplex PCR; TCRdb's table is partial and in-frame only. The data show over 65,000 clones, 90% to 95% seen once. The CDR3 loop spans 12 amino acids. Germline assignment: CDR1 GTSNPN and CDR2 SVGIG (reference sequence). These data are taken from a study of T cell changes during pregnancy in multiple sclerosis. The material was peripheral blood, obtained in the first trimester of pregnancy. This TCR came from a female donor with multiple sclerosis, enrolled in a pregnancy study. The chain couples TRBV30 to TRBJ1-4, with unresolved D. The CDR3 DNA reads as TGTGCCTGGAGTGTACGTCGCCGAGAAACTGTTTTT. Protein: CAWSVRRRETVF.